Listed here is a single T cell receptor beta chain. No antigen is known for it. The data belong to a study of shared clonotypes between healthy human individuals. Study-level results: Clonotype sharing across donors was expected to vary with sequencing depth.

The length of the CDR3 is 12 residues. The V gene's germline CDR1 is SGHDN and CDR2 FVKESK. V gave up 0 bases and J gave up 5 bases, with 4 bases separating them. TCRdb's copy holds only in-frame clones and misses some; the assay was immunoSEQ multiplex PCR. The repertoire has about 990,000 clones, around 82% of them found once; the top ten carry around 0.6%. HIV-negative, healthy adults without recent acute infections or vaccinations were the donors. The V call is TRBV14, the J call TRBJ2-5; D unresolved. This TCR was recovered from a man aged 18 to 35 in good health. Some clones in this sample may be carry-over from other donors' samples. The sequenced sample was memory CD4+ T cells from PBMCs. As for subset: CD45RA-negative fraction. The CDR3 protein is CASSQDSETQYF. The CDR3 DNA sequence: TGTGCCAGCAGCCAAGATAGCGAGACCCAGTACTTC.